This T cell receptor beta chain was sequenced during a study of blood T cell repertoires in COVID-19. Repertoires were generated with immunoSEQ multiplex PCR, while TCRdb's copy carries only in-frame clones and drops some. Of about 430,000 clones in the sample, about 88% were seen once. The study drew participants aged about 18 to 95 years from roughly 25 US areas. No more than 2 weeks before study entry, exposed participants had met a case of COVID-19. The V segment lost 1 base and the J segment 4 bases; nucleotides outside the gene matches: 6. The germline V gene encodes CDR1 LGHDT and CDR2 YNNKEL (reference sequence). The CDR3 covers 16 residues.

J is TRBJ2-3 and V is TRBV3-1 (or the pseudogene TRBV3-2); 9 bases are shared with TRBD2. Source material: PBMCs or T cells enriched from blood (not recorded which). The sequence came from a woman younger than 30 who had been exposed to COVID-19. DNA for the CDR3: TGTGCCAGCAGCCAAGCCGGCGGGGGGGCCTCAGATACGCAGTATTTT. It codes for CASSQAGGGASDTQYF.